The 24 T cell receptor beta chains reported below all come from one sample, sequenced in a study of blood T cells in healthy people across ages. Next came a second PCR, run for about 7 to 12 cycles, which used a sample-barcoded 5' primer along with a J-beta primer mix. TCRdb processed the 5' RACE reads anew with MiXCR; each CDR3 protein has one entry. Of hundreds of thousands of distinct CDR3 sequences listed, 20% to 25% are singletons. The sample comprised blood. Receptor source: a man aged 70 or older in good health.

Here the CDR3 DNA reads TGTGCCAGCAAAGGAGGCAGGCATAGTCAGCCCCAGCATTTT. Protein: CASKGGRHSQPQHF. This chain joins TRBV12-3 or TRBV12-4 and TRBJ1-5, with no clear D. Trimming removed 7 bases from V and 6 bases from J, with 16 bases in between. There are 14 residues in the CDR3.

This chain uses TRBV7-3 with TRBJ2-3, with a tentative D call TRBD1 (6 bases). This CDR3 spans 14 amino acids. Germline-derived CDR1 and CDR2 are SGHTA and FQGTGA. With 5 bases removed from V and 4 bases from J, the gap between germline ends came to 13 bases. CDR3 region: CASSHLGTSDTQYF. The CDR3 DNA reads TGTGCCAGCAGCCATCTCGGGACATCAGATACGCAGTATTTT.

Only a few counts were recorded for this clonotype. V and J are TRBV5-1 and TRBJ2-5; 7 bases match TRBD1. The J call may be mistaken, given a closer DNA end match to TRBJ2-1. The CDR3 loop spans 15 amino acids. The V gene's germline CDR1 is SGHRS and CDR2 YFSETQ. The CDR3 loop is CASSSGQVQNNEQFF. The CDR3 DNA sequence: TGCGCCAGCAGCAGCGGACAGGTACAAAACAATGAGCAGTTCTTC.

To note about this clonotype: A much larger clone lies one base from this, so it may be a read error. This rearrangement joins TRBV27 to TRBJ2-5; D possibly corresponds to TRBD2 (5 bases). The J call may be incorrect, as the DNA end agrees better with TRBJ2-1. CDR3 size: 11 residues. Per germline, CDR1 MNHEY and CDR2 SMNVEV (reference sequence). The CDR3 DNA reads TGTGCCAGCAGTTCGGGGTTGGAGCAGTTCTTC. Translation gives CASSSGLEQFF.

This clonotype was seen at least ten times. This chain connects TRBV12-3 or TRBV12-4 to TRBJ2-2; the D gene is possibly TRBD2 (5 bases). The CDR3 extends over 13 amino acids. The V end lost 3 bases, the J end lost 7 bases, and 9 bases lay between the germline ends. CDR3 loop: CASSLEVNGELFF. The CDR3, as DNA: TGTGCCAGCAGTTTGGAGGTGAACGGGGAGCTGTTTTTT.

This clonotype has a handful of counts. V is TRBV2 and J is TRBJ2-3, with a possible D match to TRBD2 (5 bases). Germline CDR1 reads SNHLY; CDR2 reads FYNNEI. This CDR3 is built from 13 residues. The V gene lost 6 bases and the J gene lost 8 bases, with 15 bases spanning the gap. The CDR3 is CASSVSGGGTQYF. Written as DNA, the CDR3 is TGTGCCAGCAGCGTCTCCGGAGGAGGTACGCAGTATTTT.

The chain's CDR3 is CASRRTLGETQYF. The CDR3 DNA reads as TGTGCCAGCAGGCGGACCCTTGGAGAGACCCAGTACTTC. The J gene is TRBJ2-5, the V gene TRBV27; D is ambiguous. This CDR3 is built from 13 residues. Germline CDR1 is MNHEY and CDR2 is SMNVEV (reference sequence). Trimming stripped 6 bases from V and 4 bases from J, with 12 bases between.

This chain links TRBV7-9 with TRBJ2-3; 9 bases agree with TRBD1. The J segment lost 3 bases and the V segment lost 2 bases, leaving 3 bases of the junction unmatched. Germline CDR1 and CDR2: SEHNR and FQNEAQ (reference sequence). There are 15 residues in the CDR3. CDR3 sequence: CASSLQTGGTDTQYF. The CDR3, as DNA: TGTGCCAGCAGCTTACAGACAGGGGGTACAGATACGCAGTATTTT. Filled out from reference TRBV7-9 and TRBJ2-3, the complete variable domain reads DTGVSQNPRHKITKRGQNVTFRCDPISEHNRLYWYRQTLGQGPEFLTYFQNEAQLEKSRLLSDRFSAERPKGSFSTLEIQRTEQGDSAMYLCASSLQTGGTDTQYFGPGTRLTVL.

V is TRBV6-6 and J is TRBJ2-7; D perhaps matches TRBD1 (6 bases). This CDR3 has 13 residues. The germline V and J ends were trimmed by 4 bases and 3 bases, with 10 bases remaining between them. Germline V gene sequence: CDR1 MNHNY, CDR2 SVGAGI (reference sequence). The CDR3 DNA reads TGTGCCAGCAGTTTTACAGGGATCTACGAGCAGTACTTC. Its translation: CASSFTGIYEQYF.

The genes are TRBV20-1 and TRBJ2-5, with 7 bases fitting TRBD2. The length of the CDR3 is 13 residues. Germline V lookup: CDR1 DFQATT, CDR2 SNEGSKA (reference sequence). The J segment lost 11 bases and the V segment lost 7 bases, leaving 16 bases of the junction unmatched. The CDR3 bases are TGCAGTGGGCGGCAAAGCGGGACGGGTGAGCAGTACTTC. It translates to CSGRQSGTGEQYF.

CDR3: CASSQDPWGREKLFF. The CDR3, as DNA: TGTGCCAGCAGCCAAGATCCCTGGGGACGAGAAAAACTGTTTTTT. The chain employs TRBV4-2 and TRBJ1-4, with D tentatively TRBD1 (5 bases). V lost 0 bases and J lost 8, with 13 bases in between. The germline V gene has CDR1 LGHNA and CDR2 YNFKEQ. The CDR3 extends over 15 amino acids.

This clonotype was detected ten times or more. The chain employs TRBV20-1 and TRBJ2-7; D might be TRBD1 (5 bases). The germline V gene has CDR1 DFQATT and CDR2 SNEGSKA (reference sequence). The CDR3 is 14 amino acids. V dropped 1 base and J dropped 5 bases, with 15 bases sitting between them. DNA of the CDR3: TGCAGTGCTAGAGGTGGGGCAGGGTCCGACGAGCAGTACTTC. Translation gives CSARGGAGSDEQYF.

The rearrangement joins TRBV6-5 to TRBJ2-1, with 7 bases identical to TRBD2. The DNA matches TRBJ2-5 better at its end, which makes the J call doubtful. Germline V gives CDR1 MNHEY, CDR2 SVGAGI. This CDR3 is 14 amino acids long. For the CDR3, the DNA is TGTGCCAGCAGTTACTTGGGGAGGGAGGGGACCCAGTACTTC. This sequence encodes CASSYLGREGTQYF.

The chain joins TRBV12-3 or TRBV12-4 to TRBJ1-2; TRBD1 matches at 10 bases. Trimming cost V 6 bases and J 6 bases; bases outside gene matches: 7. CDR3 size: 14 residues. CDR3: CASRVGQGVNGYTF. The CDR3 nucleotides are TGTGCCAGCAGGGTCGGACAGGGGGTAAATGGCTACACCTTC.

The chain carries TRBV6-6 and TRBJ2-1, with D maybe TRBD1 (6 bases). The J call is in doubt because the DNA end fits TRBJ2-7 better. The germline V gene has CDR1 MNHNY and CDR2 SVGAGI (reference sequence). The CDR3 length is 13 residues. In DNA, the CDR3 is TGTGCCAGCAGAGACAGGATCTCCTACGAGCAGTACTTC. Amino acids: CASRDRISYEQYF.

The sample holds a few counts of this clonotype. The J gene is TRBJ2-1, the V gene TRBV28, with TRBD2 matching 13 bases. This CDR3 comprises 15 residues. J lost 7 bases, V lost 6 bases, and 6 bases had no gene match. Germline assignment: CDR1 MDHEN and CDR2 SYDVKM. CDR3 coding DNA: TGTGCCAGCAGCGCGGGACTAGCGGGATTAAATGAGCAGTTCTTC. Translated, it gives CASSAGLAGLNEQFF.

A few counts support this clonotype. One junction end disagrees with the germline gene, perhaps due to a read error. The chain links TRBV14 to TRBJ1-4; D gene unclear. Germline V gives CDR1 SGHDN, CDR2 FVKESK. This CDR3 has 12 residues. The CDR3 here is CASSGYAENLFF. The CDR3 nucleotides read TGTGCCAGCAGCGGGTATGCCGAAAACCTGTTTTTT.

Points on this clonotype: A read error is possible here, since a much larger clone lies one base away. This chain uses TRBV20-1 with TRBJ2-5; 7 bases fit TRBD2. The better agreement between TRBJ2-1 and the DNA end casts doubt on the J call. CDR3 length equals 13 residues. Germline V CDR1 and CDR2: DFQATT, SNEGSKA (reference sequence). The CDR3 is CSAPPLARETQFF. In DNA, the CDR3 is TGCAGTGCCCCCCCCCTAGCGCGGGAGACCCAGTTCTTC.

This clonotype qualifies as medium-sized. The chain recombines TRBV2 with TRBJ2-7; the D is unclear. Trimming cost V 3 bases and J 2 bases, with 14 bases left between them. CDR3 length: 15 residues. Germline lookup yields CDR1 SNHLY and CDR2 FYNNEI. CDR3 bases: TGTGCCAGCAGTGATATAAGGGTTTCTCCCTACGAGCAGTACTTC. The encoded protein is CASSDIRVSPYEQYF.

This chain joins TRBV29-1 and TRBJ2-5; possibly TRBD1 for D (5 bases). This CDR3 has 12 residues. Trimming left V 5 bases short and J 2 bases short, with 9 bases between. The germline CDR1 and CDR2 sequences are SQVTM and ANQGSEA. This CDR3 is CSVSGAQETQYF. The CDR3 bases are TGCAGCGTTTCTGGGGCACAAGAGACCCAGTACTTC.

The chain recombines TRBV5-8 with TRBJ1-5; perhaps TRBD1 as D (6 bases). Germline V CDR1 and CDR2: SGHTS, YDEGEE. V was pared by 5 bases and J by 0 bases, with 21 bases between. The CDR3 totals 18 residues. CDR3 sequence: CASRSQGTRVYSNQPQHF. The CDR3 DNA is TGTGCCAGCAGGTCACAGGGCACGCGGGTATATAGCAATCAGCCCCAGCATTTT.

This clonotype was counted between two and nine times. The J gene is TRBJ2-1, the V gene TRBV27; D may match TRBD1 or TRBD2 (5 bases each). With 5 bases removed from V and 8 bases from J, the gap between germline ends came to 16 bases. The germline V gene encodes CDR1 MNHEY and CDR2 SMNVEV (reference sequence). This CDR3 has 14 residues. CDR3 loop: CASSLRPQGDEQFF. The CDR3 DNA reads TGTGCCAGCAGTCTTCGCCCCCAGGGAGATGAGCAGTTCTTC.

This clonotype came up a few times. The chain combines TRBV7-9 with TRBJ2-5; D gene ambiguous. The CDR3 length is 16 residues. Trimming shortened V by 7 bases and J by 5 bases, and 23 bases separated the two germline ends. Germline loops: CDR1 SEHNR, CDR2 FQNEAQ (reference sequence). DNA of the CDR3: TGTGCCAGCAACTCCGGCGGTAGGCAAATTGCGGAGACCCAGTACTTC. Its translation: CASNSGGRQIAETQYF.

The chain uses TRBV6-5 and TRBJ2-2, with D possibly matching TRBD2 (6 bases). Looked up from germline, CDR1 is MNHEY and CDR2 is SVGAGI. The CDR3 runs to 16 residues. Trimming pared 8 bases from V and 4 bases from J, leaving 20 bases between. The chain's CDR3 is CASRFSAGLGTGELFF. DNA of the CDR3: TGTGCCAGCCGGTTCTCGGCGGGGCTGGGCACCGGGGAGCTGTTTTTT.